This TCR beta chain is drawn from a study of shared T cell receptors in the human thymus. V dropped 1 base and J dropped 1; count of bases not matched to a gene: 4. The CDR3 runs 15 residues. Germline CDR1 is GTSNPN and CDR2 is SVGIG (reference sequence). Data came from immunoSEQ multiplex PCR; TCRdb stores just in-frame clones and leaves some out. The table lists about 660,000 clones, more than 75% of them singletons. These data were also filed under a second study, of human thymus T cells. As reported in that work: Surgeons resected thymus tissue during corrective heart surgery.

The material sequenced was thymocytes. This TCR came from a boy under two years old with a congenital heart defect. The chain couples TRBV30 to TRBJ2-7; 10 positions match TRBD1. The CDR3 DNA is TGTGCCTGGAGTGGACCGGGACAGGGGTCCTACGAGCAGTACTTC. This gives the protein CAWSGPGQGSYEQYF.